One sample yielded the 23 T cell receptor beta chains listed below, sequenced in a study of beta chain features in type 1 diabetes (dated by TCRdb to 2016 to 2019). Library method: the immunoSEQ multiplex PCR assay. The entire amount of isolated RNA was reverse transcribed using the High Capacity cDNA Reverse Transcription Kit, so the sequenced TCRB transcripts were expressed ones. Entries here come from immuneACCESS through TCRdb and include only in-frame sequences with V and J called. Some clones fail to appear in such tables; in the studies checked, an unresolved V gene covers under half of the shortfall, and the cause of the remainder is unknown. In all, the sample holds 970,000 or so clones, and about a sixth of those were seen once. Of the sample, around 0.02% is held by the ten largest clones. Material: naive CD4+ T cells from blood. The meaning of the sample's cell subset or site label: true naive CD4+ T cells. The receptors were gathered from a woman younger than 30 in good health.

The chain couples TRBV4-2 to TRBJ2-3, with 7 bases matching TRBD2. There are 16 residues in the CDR3. Unmatched junction bases numbered 9, after V lost 4 bases and J lost 2 bases. Germline-derived CDR1 and CDR2 are LGHNA and YNFKEQ. In DNA form, the CDR3 reads TGTGCCAGCAGCCGGTCGGGGGGTATTCTCACAGATACGCAGTATTTT. Protein: CASSRSGGILTDTQYF.

There are a few counts of this clone. The same CDR3 arises from other DNA sequences in this sample as well. The J gene is TRBJ2-3, the V gene TRBV9; TRBD2 agrees at 8 bases. The V gene end was trimmed by 2 bases and the J gene end by 2 bases; junction bases not matched to a gene: 1. Germline V gives CDR1 SGDLS, CDR2 YYNGEE. This CDR3 is 14 amino acids long. The CDR3 spells CASSVTSATDTQYF. For the CDR3, the DNA is TGTGCCAGCAGCGTGACTAGCGCCACAGATACGCAGTATTTT. Together with reference TRBV9 and TRBJ2-3, the CDR3 gives the full variable domain: DSGVTQTPKHLITATGQRVTLRCSPRSGDLSVYWYQQSLDQGLQFLIQYYNGEERAKGNILERFSAQQFPDLHSELNLSSLELGDSALYFCASSVTSATDTQYFGPGTRLTVL.

The chain employs TRBV5-1 and TRBJ2-7, with D perhaps given as TRBD1 or TRBD2 (5 bases each). The V end lost 0 bases, the J end lost 2 bases, and 12 bases lay between the germline ends. Germline V gives CDR1 SGHRS, CDR2 YFSETQ. This CDR3 has 15 residues. In DNA, the CDR3 is TGCGCCAGCAGCTTGGCTTCCGGGACCGCCTACGAGCAGTACTTC. It encodes CASSLASGTAYEQYF.

This rearrangement joins TRBV5-1 to TRBJ2-3; 9 bases align to TRBD2. After removal of 1 base from V and 4 bases from J, the junction contained 10 bases not matched to a gene. The length of the CDR3 is 17 residues. Germline CDR1 SGHRS, CDR2 YFSETQ. The CDR3 sequence: CASSLNLLAGTADTQYF. CDR3 bases: TGCGCCAGCAGCTTGAATCTTCTAGCGGGAACGGCAGATACGCAGTATTTT.

Only one count was recorded for this clone. The CDR3 nucleotides are TGTGCCAGCAGCTCCAAGACAGATATGAACACTGAAGCTTTCTTT. The encoded protein is CASSSKTDMNTEAFF. The chain uses TRBV7-9 and TRBJ1-1; tentatively, D is TRBD1 (5 bases). CDR3 size: 15 residues. Germline assignment: CDR1 SEHNR and CDR2 FQNEAQ (reference sequence). V lost 4 bases and J lost 0, with 12 bases in between.

The rearrangement joins TRBV11-2 to TRBJ2-3, with TRBD1 as a possible D gene (5 bases). This CDR3 is 16 amino acids long. With 3 bases removed from V and 3 bases from J, the gap between germline ends came to 16 bases. Germline V gene lookup returns CDR1 SGHAT and CDR2 FQNNGV. The CDR3, as DNA: TGTGCCAGCAGCTTTCCGCAGGGCGGAAGGACAGATACGCAGTATTTT. It translates to CASSFPQGGRTDTQYF.

This clone was recorded a few times. The chain couples TRBV4-2 to TRBJ2-7; 8 bases match TRBD2. Germline values: CDR1 LGHNA, CDR2 YNFKEQ. This CDR3 comprises 16 residues. J lost 3 bases, V lost 4 bases, and 11 bases had no gene match. Here the CDR3 reads CASSRGEPGLGYEQYF. The CDR3 DNA follows: TGTGCCAGCAGCCGGGGGGAACCGGGACTAGGCTACGAGCAGTACTTC.

This clone has just one count. The chain couples TRBV4-1 to TRBJ2-3; 11 nucleotides match TRBD2. Germline assignment: CDR1 MGHRA and CDR2 YSYEKL. The CDR3 length is 14 residues. V was pared by 1 base and J by 12 bases, with 6 bases of the junction left unmatched. CDR3 sequence: CASSQVMLAGGQYF. The CDR3 DNA reads as TGCGCCAGCAGCCAAGTTATGCTAGCGGGAGGACAGTATTTT.

Remarks on this clone: The same CDR3 also results from other DNA sequences found in this sample. The V call is TRBV18, the J call TRBJ2-1; D remains unclear. V was pared by 0 bases and J by 6 bases, with 6 bases between. In germline, CDR1 is KGHSH, CDR2 LQKENI. There are 13 residues in the CDR3. The CDR3 here is CASSPPSSNEQFF. The CDR3 bases are TGTGCCAGCTCACCACCGTCGAGCAATGAGCAGTTCTTC.

This chain's CDR3 is CASSFLSGVLYEQYF. CDR3 nucleotides: TGTGCCAGCAGCTTTCTTAGCGGAGTGCTCTACGAGCAGTACTTC. The chain uses TRBV11-2 and TRBJ2-7; perhaps TRBD2 as D (6 bases). V was cut by 3 bases and J by 3 bases, with 15 bases left in between. This CDR3 has 15 residues. Per germline, CDR1 SGHAT and CDR2 FQNNGV.

There are a few counts of this clone. The chain employs TRBV5-1 and TRBJ2-3; D is uncertain. The CDR3 consists of 14 residues. Germline CDR1 and CDR2: SGHRS and YFSETQ. The V end lost 4 bases, the J end lost 2 bases, and 11 bases lay between the germline ends. The CDR3 sequence: CASSRAVFTDTQYF. DNA for the CDR3: TGCGCCAGCAGCCGCGCAGTTTTCACAGATACGCAGTATTTT. Using reference TRBV5-1 and TRBJ2-3 for the parts outside the CDR3, the full variable domain is KAGVTQTPRYLIKTRGQQVTLSCSPISGHRSVSWYQQTPGQGLQFLFEYFSETQRNKGNFPGRFSGRQFSNSRSEMNVSTLELGDSALYLCASSRAVFTDTQYFGPGTRLTVL.

The CDR3 sequence is CASSPPNLGTDTQYF. For the CDR3, the DNA is TGTGCCAGCTCACCACCTAACTTAGGCACAGATACGCAGTATTTT. This chain joins TRBV18 and TRBJ2-3; D is undetermined. The germline gives CDR1 KGHSH, CDR2 LQKENI. The CDR3 has 15 amino acids. V was cut by 0 bases and J by 1 base, with 8 bases left in between.

This clone was seen a handful of times. J is TRBJ1-1 and V is TRBV7-9; D may be TRBD1 (5 bases). The germline gives CDR1 SEHNR, CDR2 FQNEAQ (reference sequence). Trimming pared 4 bases from V and 3 bases from J, leaving 12 bases between. The CDR3 spans 14 residues. As DNA, the CDR3 is TGTGCCAGCAGCTCCCCGTGGGGGGACACTGAAGCTTTCTTT. Protein: CASSSPWGDTEAFF.

The CDR3 loop is CASSQTGYGDTQYF. The DNA for the CDR3 is TGTGCCAGCAGCCAGACAGGGTACGGGGATACGCAGTATTTT. V gene TRBV7-3 combines with J gene TRBJ2-3, with 7 bases fitting TRBD1. After removal of 5 bases from V and 6 bases from J, the junction contained 8 bases not matched to a gene. Germline-derived CDR1 and CDR2 are SGHTA and FQGTGA. The CDR3 runs to 14 residues.

This chain joins TRBV9 and TRBJ1-6, with 10 positions matching TRBD1. This CDR3 contains 16 residues. The germline gives CDR1 SGDLS, CDR2 YYNGEE. The V and J ends lost 2 bases and 9 bases, in that order; junction bases with no gene match: 8. The CDR3 sequence: CASSVAPGQGSSPLHF. In nucleotides, the CDR3 is TGTGCCAGCAGCGTCGCCCCGGGACAGGGGAGTTCACCCCTCCACTTT.

The chain uses TRBV18 and TRBJ2-5; a possible D gene is TRBD2 (5 bases). The CDR3 has 13 amino acids. Germline assignment: CDR1 KGHSH and CDR2 LQKENI. V was cut by 4 bases and J by 3 bases, with 9 bases left in between. This CDR3 is CASSLGLEETQYF. In DNA form, the CDR3 reads TGTGCCAGCTCACTTGGACTCGAAGAGACCCAGTACTTC.

The chain is built from TRBV5-4 and TRBJ1-3; D call uncertain. The CDR3 covers 14 residues. CDR1 and CDR2 from the germline V gene are SGHNT and YYREEE (reference sequence). V was shortened by 4 bases and J by 2 bases, with 10 bases between the two germline ends. The CDR3 DNA is TGTGCCAGCAGCACGGACGTCCCTGGAAACACCATATATTTT. Amino acids: CASSTDVPGNTIYF.

The chain combines TRBV5-1 with TRBJ2-1; 8 nucleotides align to TRBD2. The CDR3 totals 16 residues. Germline values: CDR1 SGHRS, CDR2 YFSETQ. The J segment lost 7 bases and the V segment lost 3 bases, leaving 12 bases of the junction unmatched. This CDR3 is CASSSMAGGIQNEQFF. The CDR3 coding sequence is TGCGCCAGCAGCTCGATGGCGGGAGGAATCCAAAATGAGCAGTTCTTC.

The chain is built from TRBV30 and TRBJ2-1; weak D call: TRBD1 (7 bases). Germline CDR1 reads GTSNPN; CDR2 reads SVGIG (reference sequence). With 4 bases removed from V and 2 bases from J, the gap between germline ends came to 18 bases. This CDR3 has 16 amino acids. CDR3 bases: TGTGCCTGGACCATCCAGGGGGGACCGCCCTACAATGAGCAGTTCTTC. This codes for CAWTIQGGPPYNEQFF.

This chain links TRBV5-6 with TRBJ2-2; the D is unclear. CDR3 length: 15 residues. From germline, CDR1 is SGHDT and CDR2 YYEEEE. The ends were cut back, 2 bases at V and 0 bases at J, with 8 bases in the middle. The CDR3 loop reads CASSLSPANTGELFF. The CDR3 DNA sequence: TGTGCCAGCAGCTTATCGCCCGCGAACACCGGGGAGCTGTTTTTT.

This chain connects TRBV28 to TRBJ1-5; 7 positions agree with TRBD1. This CDR3 is built from 16 residues. V lost 2 bases to trimming and J lost 1 base; unmatched junction nucleotides: 5. Germline V gives CDR1 MDHEN, CDR2 SYDVKM. The CDR3 region is CASSLPTGLSNQPQHF. CDR3 nucleotides: TGTGCCAGCAGTTTACCGACAGGGTTGAGCAATCAGCCCCAGCATTTT.

The chain recombines TRBV25-1 with TRBJ2-7, with TRBD1 matching 9 bases. CDR3 length equals 15 residues. Trimming at V came to 6 bases and at J to 2 bases, leaving 8 bases not matched to a gene. Germline CDR1 reads MGHDK; CDR2 reads SYGVNS. Here the CDR3 DNA reads TGTGCCAGCAGCCCCGGACAGGGGACTCCCTACGAGCAGTACTTC. It encodes CASSPGQGTPYEQYF.

This clone has a handful of counts. This chain links TRBV7-9 with TRBJ1-1, with no clear D. CDR3 length equals 16 residues. V was shortened by 1 base and J by 0 bases, with 12 bases between the two germline ends. Per germline, CDR1 SEHNR and CDR2 FQNEAQ (reference sequence). The CDR3 sequence: CASSLDDDNLNTEAFF. The CDR3 nucleotides read TGTGCCAGCAGCTTAGATGATGACAATTTGAACACTGAAGCTTTCTTT.